The T cell receptor (beta chain) described here comes from a study of blood T cells in healthy people across ages. Study-level findings and limits: TCR beta diversity, measured per million T cells, fell in a roughly linear way with age.

In the case of this clonotype: Its antigen is undetermined.

Through a sample-barcoded 5' primer and a J-beta primer mix, a second PCR was run for 7 to 11 cycles. TCRdb processed the 5' RACE reads anew with MiXCR; each CDR3 protein has one entry. The table records 600,000 to 850,000 distinct CDR3 sequences, more than 20% of them present only once. The CDR3 consists of 14 residues. Germline V gene data show CDR1 as MNHEY and CDR2 as SVGAGI. V gave up 6 bases and J gave up 4 bases, with 15 bases separating them. Another study also made use of these data, one on T cells of mothers and their children.

Sample: blood. The TCR was taken from a boy between 10 and 17 years old in good health. The V and J genes are TRBV6-5 and TRBJ1-2, with D perhaps TRBD1 (5 bases). The CDR3 bases are TGTGCCAGCAGAGACTTTCAGGGCCCCTATGGCTACACCTTC. This translates into CASRDFQGPYGYTF.